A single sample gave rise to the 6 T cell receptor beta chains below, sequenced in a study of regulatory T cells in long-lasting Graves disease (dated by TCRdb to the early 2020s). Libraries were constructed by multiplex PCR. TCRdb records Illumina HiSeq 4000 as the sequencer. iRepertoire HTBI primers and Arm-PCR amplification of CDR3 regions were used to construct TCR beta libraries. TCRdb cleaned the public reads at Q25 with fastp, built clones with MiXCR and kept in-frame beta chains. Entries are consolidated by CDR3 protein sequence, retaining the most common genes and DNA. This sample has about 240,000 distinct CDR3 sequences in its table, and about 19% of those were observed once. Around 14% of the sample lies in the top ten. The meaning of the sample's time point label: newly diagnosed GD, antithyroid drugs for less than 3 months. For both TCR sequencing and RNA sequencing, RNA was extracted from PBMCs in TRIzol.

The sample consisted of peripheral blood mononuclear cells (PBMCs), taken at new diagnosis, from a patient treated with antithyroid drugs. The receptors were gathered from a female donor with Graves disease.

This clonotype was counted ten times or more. Here the CDR3 DNA reads TGTGCCAGCAGTCCCACAAGGAGCTCCTACAATGAGCAGTTCTTC. It specifies CASSPTRSSYNEQFF. The chain recombines TRBV27 with TRBJ2-1, with D unclear. Between the trimmed V and J ends, which lost 5 bases and 0 bases, there was a span of 11 bases. Germline V lookup: CDR1 MNHEY, CDR2 SMNVEV (reference sequence). CDR3 size: 15 residues.

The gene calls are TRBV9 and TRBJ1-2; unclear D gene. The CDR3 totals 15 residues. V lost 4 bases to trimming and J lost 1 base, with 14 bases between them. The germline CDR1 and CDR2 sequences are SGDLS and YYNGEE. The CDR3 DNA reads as TGTGCCAGCAGCCCCCTGGGTCGAGATAACTATGGCTACACCTTC. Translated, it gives CASSPLGRDNYGYTF. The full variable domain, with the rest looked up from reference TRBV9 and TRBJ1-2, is DSGVTQTPKHLITATGQRVTLRCSPRSGDLSVYWYQQSLDQGLQFLIQYYNGEERAKGNILERFSAQQFPDLHSELNLSSLELGDSALYFCASSPLGRDNYGYTFGSGTRLTVV.

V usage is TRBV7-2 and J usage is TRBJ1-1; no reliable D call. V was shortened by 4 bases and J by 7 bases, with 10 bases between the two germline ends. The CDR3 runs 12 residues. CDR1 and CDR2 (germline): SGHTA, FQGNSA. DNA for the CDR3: TGTGCCAGCAGCTCCCTCAGCTATGAAGCTTTCTTT. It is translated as CASSSLSYEAFF.

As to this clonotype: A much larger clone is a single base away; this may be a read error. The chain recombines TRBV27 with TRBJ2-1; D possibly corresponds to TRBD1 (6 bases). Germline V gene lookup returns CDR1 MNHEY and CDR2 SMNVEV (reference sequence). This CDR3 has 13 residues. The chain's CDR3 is CASSWTEDNVQFF. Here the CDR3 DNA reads TGTGCCAGCAGCTGGACAGAGGACAATGTGCAGTTCTTC.

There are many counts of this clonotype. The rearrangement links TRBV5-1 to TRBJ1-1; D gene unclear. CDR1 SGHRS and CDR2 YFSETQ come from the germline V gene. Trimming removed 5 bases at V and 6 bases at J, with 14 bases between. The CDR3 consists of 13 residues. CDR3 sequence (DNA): TGCGCCAGCAGTTCGGGTATAGTCCCTGAAGCTTTCTTT. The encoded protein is CASSSGIVPEAFF.

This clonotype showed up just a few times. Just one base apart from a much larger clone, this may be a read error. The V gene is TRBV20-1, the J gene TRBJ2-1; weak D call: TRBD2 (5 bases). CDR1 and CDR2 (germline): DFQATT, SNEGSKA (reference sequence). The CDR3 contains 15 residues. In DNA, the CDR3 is TGCAGTGCTAGTTATACGGCTAGCTCCTGCAATGAGCAGTTCTTC. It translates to CSASYTASSCNEQFF.